This T cell receptor (beta chain) was sequenced during a study of regulatory T cells in long-lasting Graves disease. This clonotype appeared many times. Regarding time point: persistent/refractory GD, antithyroid drugs over 5 years with positive TRAb. The TCR library was made from RNA extracted from PBMCs. The junction had 6 bases not matched to a gene; V was cut back by 3 bases and J by 2 bases. The CDR3 is made up of 15 amino acids. CDR1 is SGHRS and CDR2 is YFSETQ in the germline V gene. Arm-PCR of CDR3 regions and iRepertoire HTBI primers were the basis on which TCR beta libraries were built. TCRdb fed the multiplex PCR reads into MiXCR, producing one record per CDR3 protein. The table lists approximately 360,000 distinct CDR3 sequences, around 23% of them singletons.

This sample comprised peripheral blood mononuclear cells (PBMCs), obtained when the disease was refractory, from a patient treated with antithyroid drugs. This clonotype was obtained from a woman between 40 and 55 years old with Graves disease. The gene calls are TRBV5-1 and TRBJ1-2, with 8 bases identical to TRBD1. CDR3 in DNA: TGCGCCAGCAGCTCTGCCGGACAGGGAAACTATGGCTACACCTTC. It codes for CASSSAGQGNYGYTF.